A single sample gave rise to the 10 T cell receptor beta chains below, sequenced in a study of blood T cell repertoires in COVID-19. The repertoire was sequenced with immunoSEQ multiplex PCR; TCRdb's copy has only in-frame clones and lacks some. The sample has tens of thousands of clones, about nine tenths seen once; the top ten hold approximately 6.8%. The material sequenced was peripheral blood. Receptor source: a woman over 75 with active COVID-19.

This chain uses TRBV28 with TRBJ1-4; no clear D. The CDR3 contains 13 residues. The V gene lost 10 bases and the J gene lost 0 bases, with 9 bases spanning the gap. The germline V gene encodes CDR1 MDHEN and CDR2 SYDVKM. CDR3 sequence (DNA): TGTGCCACCAGACGAGCAACTAATGAAAAACTGTTTTTT. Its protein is CATRRATNEKLFF. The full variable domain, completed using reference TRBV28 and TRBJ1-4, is DVKVTQSSRYLVKRTGEKVFLECVQDMDHENMFWYRQDPGLGLRLIYFSYDVKMKEKGDIPEGYSVSREKKERFSLILESASTNQTSMYLCATRRATNEKLFFGSGTQLSVL.

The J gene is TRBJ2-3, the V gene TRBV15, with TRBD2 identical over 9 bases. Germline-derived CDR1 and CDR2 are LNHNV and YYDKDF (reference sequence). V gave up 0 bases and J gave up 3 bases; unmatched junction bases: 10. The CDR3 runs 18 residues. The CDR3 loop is CATSRDWGGAGGTDTQYF. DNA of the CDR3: TGTGCCACCAGCAGAGATTGGGGGGGTGCGGGAGGGACAGATACGCAGTATTTT.

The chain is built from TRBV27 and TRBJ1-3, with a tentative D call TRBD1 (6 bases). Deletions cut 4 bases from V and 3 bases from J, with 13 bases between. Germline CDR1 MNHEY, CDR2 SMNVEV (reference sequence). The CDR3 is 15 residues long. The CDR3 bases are TGTGCCAGCAGTTCGACAGGTCGTCGTGGAAACACCATATATTTT. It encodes CASSSTGRRGNTIYF.

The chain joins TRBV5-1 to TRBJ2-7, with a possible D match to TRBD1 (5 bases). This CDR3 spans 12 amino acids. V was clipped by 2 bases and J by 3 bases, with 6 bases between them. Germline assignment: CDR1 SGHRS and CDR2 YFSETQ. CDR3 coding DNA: TGCGCCAGCAGCTTCCAGGGCTACGAGCAGTACTTC. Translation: CASSFQGYEQYF.

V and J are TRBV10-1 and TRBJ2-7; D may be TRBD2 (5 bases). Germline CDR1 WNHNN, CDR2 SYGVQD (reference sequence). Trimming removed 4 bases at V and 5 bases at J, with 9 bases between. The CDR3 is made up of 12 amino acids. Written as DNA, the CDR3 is TGCGCCAGCAGTGTAGGGAGACACGAGCAGTACTTC. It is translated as CASSVGRHEQYF.

The CDR3 reads CASSLSPSRLEQYF. The CDR3 DNA is TGTGCCAGCAGCTTATCCCCTAGCCGGCTCGAGCAGTACTTC. This chain joins TRBV7-2 and TRBJ2-7; D is possibly TRBD2 (5 bases). V was shortened by 2 bases and J by 6 bases, with 14 bases between the two germline ends. CDR1 SGHTA and CDR2 FQGNSA come from the germline V gene. This CDR3 spans 14 amino acids.

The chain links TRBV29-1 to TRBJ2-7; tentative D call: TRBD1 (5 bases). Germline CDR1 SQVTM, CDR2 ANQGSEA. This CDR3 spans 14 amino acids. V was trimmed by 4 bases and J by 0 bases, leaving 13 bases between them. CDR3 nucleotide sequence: TGCAGCGTTGTAGGGGTTTTCGGCTCCTACGAGCAGTACTTC. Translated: CSVVGVFGSYEQYF.

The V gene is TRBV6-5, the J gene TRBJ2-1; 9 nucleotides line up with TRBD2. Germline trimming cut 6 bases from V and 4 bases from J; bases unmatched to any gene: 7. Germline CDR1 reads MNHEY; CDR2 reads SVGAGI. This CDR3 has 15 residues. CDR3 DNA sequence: TGTGCCAGCAGGGCCGGGACTAGCCCATACAATGAGCAGTTCTTC. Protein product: CASRAGTSPYNEQFF.

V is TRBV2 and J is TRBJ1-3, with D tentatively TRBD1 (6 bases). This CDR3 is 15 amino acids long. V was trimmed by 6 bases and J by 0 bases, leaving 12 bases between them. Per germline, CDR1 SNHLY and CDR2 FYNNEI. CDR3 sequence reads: CASRTGIGSGNTIYF. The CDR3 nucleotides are TGTGCCAGCAGGACAGGAATCGGCTCTGGAAACACCATATATTTT.

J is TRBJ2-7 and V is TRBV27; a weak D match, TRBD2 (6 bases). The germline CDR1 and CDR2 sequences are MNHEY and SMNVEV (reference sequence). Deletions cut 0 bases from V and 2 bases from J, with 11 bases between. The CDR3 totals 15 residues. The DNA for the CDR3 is TGTGCCAGCAGTTTATCCGCGGGACTCGCCTACGAGCAGTACTTC. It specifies CASSLSAGLAYEQYF.